Listed below are T cell receptor beta chains from one sample, sequenced in a study of shared clonotypes between healthy human individuals. Generated by immunoSEQ multiplex PCR, the TCRdb table keeps only in-frame clones and is missing some. The sample contains about 460,000 clones, about 74% of which appear only once. Sequencing used PBMCs. The receptors stem from a woman aged 40 to 49 in good health. Some clones in this sample may be carry-over from other donors' samples. The CDR3 runs from the conserved cysteine through the conserved F or W. A D gene is named only where the DNA matches it firmly. Expanded clones get a size class; other rows say once, few or many, or leave the size out.

D gene: -; J gene: TRBJ2-7; clone size: many; V gene: TRBV15; CDR3 DNA: TGTGCCACCAGCCCAGTCGAGGGACGGCCAAGCTCCTACGAGCAGTACTTC; CDR3 protein: CATSPVEGRPSSYEQYF
D gene: -; J gene: TRBJ1-1; clone size: -; V gene: TRBV28; CDR3 DNA: TGTGCCAGCATAGGGGTCATGAACACTGAAGCTTTCTTT; CDR3 protein: CASIGVMNTEAFF
D gene: TRBD2; J gene: TRBJ2-7; clone size: -; V gene: TRBV2; CDR3 DNA: TGTGCCAGCACTACACCTTGGCTAGCGGCCCCCTACGAGCAGTACTTC; CDR3 protein: CASTTPWLAAPYEQYF
D gene: TRBD1; J gene: TRBJ2-7; clone size: -; V gene: TRBV5-4; CDR3 DNA: TGTGCCAGCAGCCGGGGACAGGGGAAAAACGAGCAGTACTTC; CDR3 protein: CASSRGQGKNEQYF
D gene: TRBD2; J gene: TRBJ2-3; clone size: -; V gene: TRBV5-4; CDR3 DNA: TGTGCCAGCAGCTCGCCGGGACTAGCTTCAGATACGCAGTATTTT; CDR3 protein: CASSSPGLASDTQYF
D gene: TRBD1; J gene: TRBJ2-1; clone size: -; V gene: TRBV2; CDR3 DNA: TGTGCCAGCAGTGAAAGGGACAGGAGATCTAAGCAGTTCTTC; CDR3 protein: CASSERDRRSKQFF
D gene: TRBD2; J gene: TRBJ2-5; clone size: -; V gene: TRBV4-1; CDR3 DNA: TGCGCCAGCAGCCAAGTTGTCCTAGCGGGAGGCTTACTTCAAGAGACCCAGTACTTC; CDR3 protein: CASSQVVLAGGLLQETQYF
D gene: TRBD1; J gene: TRBJ2-7; clone size: -; V gene: TRBV19; CDR3 DNA: TGTGCCAGTAGTATTGACGGGACAGGGGTTTCACGCGAGCAGTACTTC; CDR3 protein: CASSIDGTGVSREQYF
D gene: -; J gene: TRBJ2-1; clone size: many; V gene: TRBV4-1; CDR3 DNA: TGCGCCAGCAGCCAAGGTGTCTGGGGAGCGGGTGAGCAGTTCTTC; CDR3 protein: CASSQGVWGAGEQFF
D gene: -; J gene: TRBJ2-3; clone size: few; V gene: TRBV9; CDR3 DNA: TGTGCCAGCAGCGCATCTAATGCGGGGCTGTCAGATACGCAGTATTTT; CDR3 protein: CASSASNAGLSDTQYF
D gene: -; J gene: TRBJ1-6; clone size: -; V gene: TRBV10-2; CDR3 DNA: TGCGCCAGCAGTGGGGACCGAGTGACCAATTCACCCCTCCACTTT; CDR3 protein: CASSGDRVTNSPLHF
D gene: TRBD1; J gene: TRBJ1-5; clone size: -; V gene: TRBV2; CDR3 DNA: TGTGCCAGCAGTGAAGCCGCAGGGGGTCAGCCCCAGCATTTT; CDR3 protein: CASSEAAGGQPQHF
D gene: TRBD2; J gene: TRBJ2-4; clone size: -; V gene: TRBV6-6; CDR3 DNA: TGTGCCAGCAGTTACGGGAGGGACGGAGCCATTCAGTACTTC; CDR3 protein: CASSYGRDGAIQYF
D gene: TRBD2; J gene: TRBJ2-5; clone size: -; V gene: TRBV4-2; CDR3 DNA: TGTGCCAGCAGCGTACACCCCGGACTAGCGGGGGACCGGCAGACCCAGTACTTC; CDR3 protein: CASSVHPGLAGDRQTQYF
D gene: TRBD2; J gene: TRBJ2-7; clone size: -; V gene: TRBV2; CDR3 DNA: TGTGCCAGCAGTGAGGGTCTAGCGGGAGGGTATTACTACGAGCAGTACTTC; CDR3 protein: CASSEGLAGGYYYEQYF
D gene: -; J gene: TRBJ1-1; clone size: -; V gene: TRBV27; CDR3 DNA: TGTGCCAGCAGTTTATCTAGCGGGCCCCTGAACACTGAAGCTTTCTTT; CDR3 protein: CASSLSSGPLNTEAFF
D gene: TRBD1; J gene: TRBJ1-1; clone size: -; V gene: TRBV12-5; CDR3 DNA: TGTGCTAGTGGTCCGACAGGGTACACTGAAGCTTTCTTT; CDR3 protein: CASGPTGYTEAFF
D gene: TRBD2; J gene: TRBJ2-7; clone size: -; V gene: TRBV7-9; CDR3 DNA: TGTGCCAGCAGCCTAGCGGGGATAGGGCAGTACTTC; CDR3 protein: CASSLAGIGQYF
D gene: -; J gene: TRBJ1-4; clone size: once; V gene: TRBV19; CDR3 DNA: TGTGCCAGCCTAAGGGCGGGTAGCGAAAAACTGTTTTTT; CDR3 protein: CASLRAGSEKLFF
D gene: -; J gene: TRBJ1-4; clone size: -; V gene: TRBV2; CDR3 DNA: TGTGCCAGCAGTGGACAGACAACTAATGAAAAACTGTTTTTT; CDR3 protein: CASSGQTTNEKLFF
D gene: TRBD1; J gene: TRBJ1-5; clone size: -; V gene: TRBV28; CDR3 DNA: TGTGCCAGCAGTGTACAGGGGGCCCATCAGCCCCAGCATTTT; CDR3 protein: CASSVQGAHQPQHF
D gene: -; J gene: TRBJ1-1; clone size: -; V gene: TRBV6-1; CDR3 DNA: TGTGCCAGCACCGTGGGGGAGAACACTGAAGCTTTCTTT; CDR3 protein: CASTVGENTEAFF
D gene: TRBD1; J gene: TRBJ2-7; clone size: -; V gene: TRBV29-1; CDR3 DNA: TGCAGCGTTGAAGAAATAGGGGGCATTCGGCAGTACTTC; CDR3 protein: CSVEEIGGIRQYF
D gene: -; J gene: TRBJ2-5; clone size: few; V gene: TRBV7-7; CDR3 DNA: TGTGCTAGCAGCCCGACGGGCCTTCTTTCAGAGACCCAGTACTTC; CDR3 protein: CASSPTGLLSETQYF
D gene: TRBD1; J gene: TRBJ1-4; clone size: -; V gene: TRBV5-1; CDR3 DNA: TGCGCCAGCAGCTTGGCGGGACAGGGTAGTGAAAAACTGTTTTTT; CDR3 protein: CASSLAGQGSEKLFF
D gene: TRBD1; J gene: TRBJ2-3; clone size: -; V gene: TRBV5-5; CDR3 DNA: TGTGGTCGGGACAGGACCCTCACAGATACGCAGTATTTT; CDR3 protein: CGRDRTLTDTQYF
D gene: -; J gene: TRBJ2-5; clone size: -; V gene: TRBV5-1; CDR3 DNA: TGCGCCAGCAGCGTAGGGGAGACCCAGTACTTC; CDR3 protein: CASSVGETQYF
D gene: TRBD2; J gene: TRBJ2-1; clone size: few; V gene: TRBV7-9; CDR3 DNA: TGTGCCAGCAGCCAAGCGGCTAGCGGGAGTTTCCATGAGCAGTTCTTC; CDR3 protein: CASSQAASGSFHEQFF
D gene: -; J gene: TRBJ1-5; clone size: -; V gene: TRBV7-2; CDR3 DNA: TGTGCCAGCAGCTTCGGAGGGGGGGTACAGCCCCAGCATTTT; CDR3 protein: CASSFGGGVQPQHF
D gene: -; J gene: TRBJ1-6; clone size: once; V gene: TRBV7-9; CDR3 DNA: TGTGCCAGCAGCTTAATACAGGGAAATTCACCCCTCCACTTT; CDR3 protein: CASSLIQGNSPLHF
D gene: -; J gene: TRBJ1-2; clone size: -; V gene: TRBV6-1; CDR3 DNA: TGTGCCAGCACCAAAAGATTTGCGGTCTATGGCTACACCTTC; CDR3 protein: CASTKRFAVYGYTF
D gene: -; J gene: TRBJ2-3; clone size: -; V gene: TRBV5-4; CDR3 DNA: TGTGCCAGCAGCTTATATGGGACAGATACGCAGTATTTT; CDR3 protein: CASSLYGTDTQYF
D gene: -; J gene: TRBJ2-6; clone size: -; V gene: TRBV10-3; CDR3 DNA: TGTGCCATCAGTGACCGGGACTTCGACTCTGGGGCCAACGTCCTGACTTTC; CDR3 protein: CAISDRDFDSGANVLTF
D gene: -; J gene: TRBJ2-1; clone size: -; V gene: TRBV11-2; CDR3 DNA: TGTGCCAGCAGCTTAGAGGGCGGTCTCTACAATGAGCAGTTCTTC; CDR3 protein: CASSLEGGLYNEQFF
D gene: -; J gene: TRBJ2-2; clone size: -; V gene: TRBV15; CDR3 DNA: TGTGCCACCAGCAGGGAGGGGCCTAGAGGGGTTCGGGACGGGGAGCTGTTTTTT; CDR3 protein: CATSREGPRGVRDGELFF
D gene: -; J gene: TRBJ1-2; clone size: -; V gene: TRBV10-3; CDR3 DNA: TGTGCCATCAGTGAGGCGGGGGTACGCTATGGCTACACCTTC; CDR3 protein: CAISEAGVRYGYTF
D gene: -; J gene: TRBJ1-3; clone size: -; V gene: TRBV6-5; CDR3 DNA: TGTGCCAGCAGTTTCGCGGGCGACTCTGGAAACACCATATATTTT; CDR3 protein: CASSFAGDSGNTIYF
D gene: -; J gene: TRBJ1-3; clone size: -; V gene: TRBV5-1; CDR3 DNA: TGCGCCAGCAGCACCGACATGGGGGCCTATGGAAACACCATATATTTT; CDR3 protein: CASSTDMGAYGNTIYF
D gene: -; J gene: TRBJ2-5; clone size: few; V gene: TRBV18; CDR3 DNA: TGTGCCAGCTCACTCAACCTGGACAGCCCGGAGACCCAGTACTTC; CDR3 protein: CASSLNLDSPETQYF
D gene: TRBD1; J gene: TRBJ1-5; clone size: -; V gene: TRBV28; CDR3 DNA: TGTGCCAGCAGTCCCCAGGGGGTGAGGCAGCCCCAGCATTTT; CDR3 protein: CASSPQGVRQPQHF
D gene: -; J gene: TRBJ2-7; clone size: once; V gene: TRBV27; CDR3 DNA: TGTGCCAGCAGTTTAGGTACGACCTACGAGCAGTACTTC; CDR3 protein: CASSLGTTYEQYF
D gene: -; J gene: TRBJ1-1; clone size: -; V gene: TRBV30; CDR3 DNA: TGTGCCTGGAGTCGAGGTTGGGACACTGAAGCTTTCTTT; CDR3 protein: CAWSRGWDTEAFF
D gene: TRBD1; J gene: TRBJ1-5; clone size: few; V gene: TRBV30; CDR3 DNA: TGTGCCTGGAGCGGGGACAGGACAGGGATAAGAGGAGGTCAGCCCCAGCATTTT; CDR3 protein: CAWSGDRTGIRGGQPQHF
D gene: TRBD2; J gene: TRBJ2-7; clone size: few; V gene: TRBV7-8; CDR3 DNA: TGTGCCAGCAGCTTTGCTCTAGCGGGAGGGCCTATCTACGAGCAGTACTTC; CDR3 protein: CASSFALAGGPIYEQYF
D gene: -; J gene: TRBJ2-2; clone size: few; V gene: TRBV7-3; CDR3 DNA: TGTGCCAGCAGCCTCGGCCATGCGGCCGGGGAGCTGTTTTTT; CDR3 protein: CASSLGHAAGELFF
D gene: TRBD2; J gene: TRBJ2-7; clone size: -; V gene: TRBV7-2; CDR3 DNA: TGTGCCAGCAGCTCCCCCTCCCGACCACTAGCGGGAGATCGGTACGAGCAGTACTTC; CDR3 protein: CASSSPSRPLAGDRYEQYF
D gene: TRBD1; J gene: TRBJ1-1; clone size: -; V gene: TRBV7-9; CDR3 DNA: TGTGCCACAATCTTCGAGGTTACGGGACAGGCGAACACTGAAGCTTTCTTT; CDR3 protein: CATIFEVTGQANTEAFF
D gene: -; J gene: TRBJ1-5; clone size: -; V gene: TRBV6-1; CDR3 DNA: TGTGCCAGCAGTGAAGTTGGGATGGGTCAGCCCCAGCATTTT; CDR3 protein: CASSEVGMGQPQHF
D gene: -; J gene: TRBJ2-7; clone size: once; V gene: TRBV7-9; CDR3 DNA: TGTGCCAGCAGCTTAGCGGGCAGGGTTATCGACGAGCAGTACTTC; CDR3 protein: CASSLAGRVIDEQYF
D gene: TRBD2; J gene: TRBJ2-3; clone size: -; V gene: TRBV5-5; CDR3 DNA: TGTGCCAGCAGCCCACAAAAACTAGCGGGGGATACAGATACGCAGTATTTT; CDR3 protein: CASSPQKLAGDTDTQYF
D gene: -; J gene: TRBJ1-5; clone size: -; V gene: TRBV7-2; CDR3 DNA: TGTGCCAGCAGCCGGAGCGGGGGTTTTCAGCCCCAGCATTTT; CDR3 protein: CASSRSGGFQPQHF
D gene: -; J gene: TRBJ2-3; clone size: -; V gene: TRBV29-1; CDR3 DNA: TGCAGCGTTGACCTAGCGCGTATCACAGATACGCAGTATTTT; CDR3 protein: CSVDLARITDTQYF
D gene: -; J gene: TRBJ2-7; clone size: -; V gene: TRBV27; CDR3 DNA: TGTGCCAGCAGTTTCAGTCGGAACTACGAGCAGTACTTC; CDR3 protein: CASSFSRNYEQYF
D gene: -; J gene: TRBJ2-1; clone size: many; V gene: TRBV4-3; CDR3 DNA: TGCGCCAGCAGCCAGGGTTTAGAGAGGGATGAGCAGTTCTTC; CDR3 protein: CASSQGLERDEQFF
D gene: -; J gene: TRBJ1-2; clone size: -; V gene: TRBV28; CDR3 DNA: TGTGCCAGCAGTTTAGCGGAGCTGGTGGGACCCCAGAGCTATGGCTACACCTTC; CDR3 protein: CASSLAELVGPQSYGYTF